These 2 T cell receptor beta chains share one sample of origin, sequenced in a study of shared clonotypes between healthy human individuals. Sequenced by immunoSEQ multiplex PCR; TCRdb stores in-frame clones only, minus some. This table holds around 1.9 million clones, about 93% found once. Only CD45RO-negative cells positively selected for CCR7 counted as naive CD8 cells, so terminally differentiated effector memory CD45RA+ cells were excluded. The specimen was naive CD8+ T cells from PBMCs. These receptors originate from a man aged 18-30 years in good health. Some clones in this sample may be carry-over from other donors' samples.

The rearrangement links TRBV28 to TRBJ1-3; D is ambiguous. V was shortened by 1 base and J by 0 bases, with 10 bases between the two germline ends. The CDR3 covers 16 residues. Germline V gene lookup returns CDR1 MDHEN and CDR2 SYDVKM. CDR3 in amino acids: CASSLFGSLSGNTIYF. CDR3 nucleotide sequence: TGTGCCAGCAGTTTATTTGGCAGCCTCTCTGGAAACACCATATATTTT.

The sample holds one count of this clone. The rearrangement joins TRBV16 to TRBJ2-1, with D possibly matching TRBD1 (5 bases). Germline CDR1 is KGHSY and CDR2 is FQNENV. CDR3 length: 14 amino acids. V lost 2 bases to trimming and J lost 7 bases, with 12 bases between them. The CDR3 region is CASSQSYRLNEQFF. In DNA form, the CDR3 reads TGTGCCAGCAGCCAAAGTTACAGGCTGAATGAGCAGTTCTTC.